This T cell receptor (beta chain) was recovered during a study of T cell responses to AZD1222 COVID-19 vaccine. The table came from immunoSEQ multiplex PCR; TCRdb's copy has only in-frame clones and leaves some out. The table has about 94,000 clones, around 85% seen once. The V gene's germline CDR1 is SNHLY and CDR2 FYNNEI. Trimming stripped 6 bases from V and 3 bases from J, with 7 bases between. The length of the CDR3 is 12 residues. In regard to this clone: Its antigen is as yet unknown.

The study, taken as a whole, reports: There were repertoire samples only from the period after the peak T cell response. Spike regions recognized by vaccine-associated CD4 TCRs spanned the protein, led by 160-218 and 743-854. Donors in the cohort were predominantly white British and more often female, and clonal diversity was possibly underestimated. Nearly half of unique spike-specific TCRs reportedly avoided B.1.351 and B.1.1.7 mutated regions.

The sequence derives from an adult who received the AZD1222 COVID-19 vaccine. Here the sequenced sample was peripheral blood, taken 28 days after the second AZD1222 dose. This sequence joins TRBV2 and TRBJ2-3; no reliable D call. The CDR3 bases are TGTGCCAGCAGCGCCCCTACAGATACGCAGTATTTT. Protein product: CASSAPTDTQYF.